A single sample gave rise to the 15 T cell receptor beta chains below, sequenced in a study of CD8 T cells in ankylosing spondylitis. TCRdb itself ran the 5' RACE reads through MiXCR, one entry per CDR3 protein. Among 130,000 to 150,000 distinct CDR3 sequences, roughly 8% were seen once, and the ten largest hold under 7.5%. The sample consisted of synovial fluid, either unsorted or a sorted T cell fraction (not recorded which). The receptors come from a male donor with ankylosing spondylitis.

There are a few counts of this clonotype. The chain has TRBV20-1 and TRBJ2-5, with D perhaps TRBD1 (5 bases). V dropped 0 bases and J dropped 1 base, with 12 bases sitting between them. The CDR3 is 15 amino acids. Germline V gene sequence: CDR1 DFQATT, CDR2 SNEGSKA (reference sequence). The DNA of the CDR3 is TGCAGTGCTAGAGACGGACAAAGCTTCCAAGAGACCCAGTACTTC. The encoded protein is CSARDGQSFQETQYF.

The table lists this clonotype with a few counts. DNA for the CDR3: TGTGCCAGCAGCTTAGGCGGAGGGTACAATCAGCCCCAGCATTTT. Translated, it gives CASSLGGGYNQPQHF. V is TRBV7-9 and J is TRBJ1-5; D not certain. This CDR3 spans 15 amino acids. V was clipped by 1 base and J by 3 bases, with 10 bases between them. Germline values: CDR1 SEHNR, CDR2 FQNEAQ (reference sequence).

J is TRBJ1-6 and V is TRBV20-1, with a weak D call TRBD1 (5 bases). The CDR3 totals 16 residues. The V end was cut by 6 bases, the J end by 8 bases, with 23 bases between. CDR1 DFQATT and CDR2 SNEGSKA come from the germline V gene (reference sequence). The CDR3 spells CSATSPLGTVDSPLHF. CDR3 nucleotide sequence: TGCAGTGCAACCTCCCCCCTCGGGACTGTTGATTCACCCCTCCACTTT.

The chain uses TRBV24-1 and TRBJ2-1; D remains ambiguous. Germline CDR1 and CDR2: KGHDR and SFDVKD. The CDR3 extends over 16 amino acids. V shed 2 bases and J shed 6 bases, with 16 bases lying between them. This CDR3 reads CATSDSASRGFNEQFF. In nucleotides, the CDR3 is TGTGCCACCAGTGATTCCGCTAGTAGAGGCTTCAATGAGCAGTTCTTC.

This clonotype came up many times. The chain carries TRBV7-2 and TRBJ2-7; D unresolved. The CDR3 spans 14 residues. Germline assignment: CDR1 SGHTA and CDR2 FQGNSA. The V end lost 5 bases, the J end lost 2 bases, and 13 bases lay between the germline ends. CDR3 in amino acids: CASSPDHQAYEQYF. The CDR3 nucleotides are TGTGCCAGCAGCCCTGATCATCAGGCCTACGAGCAGTACTTC.

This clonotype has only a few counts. As DNA, the CDR3 is TGTGCCAGCAGCCAAGCCCGAAACTACAATGAGCAGTTCTTC. Amino acid sequence: CASSQARNYNEQFF. The rearrangement links TRBV4-2 to TRBJ2-1; the D is unclear. CDR1 is LGHNA, CDR2 YNFKEQ, per germline. The CDR3 is made up of 14 amino acids. V lost 1 base to trimming and J lost 3 bases, with 7 bases between them.

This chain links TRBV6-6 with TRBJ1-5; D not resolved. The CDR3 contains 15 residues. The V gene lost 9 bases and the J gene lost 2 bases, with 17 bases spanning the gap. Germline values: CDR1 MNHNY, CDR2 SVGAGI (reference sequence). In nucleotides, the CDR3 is TGTGCCAGTAAGAGTCCGGGAGACGGCAATCAGCCCCAGCATTTT. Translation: CASKSPGDGNQPQHF.

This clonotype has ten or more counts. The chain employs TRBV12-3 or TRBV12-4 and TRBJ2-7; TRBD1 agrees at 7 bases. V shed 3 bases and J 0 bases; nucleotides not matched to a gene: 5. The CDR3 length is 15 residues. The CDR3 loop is CASSLGQGDSYEQYF. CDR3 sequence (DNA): TGTGCCAGCAGTTTGGGGCAGGGGGACTCCTACGAGCAGTACTTC.

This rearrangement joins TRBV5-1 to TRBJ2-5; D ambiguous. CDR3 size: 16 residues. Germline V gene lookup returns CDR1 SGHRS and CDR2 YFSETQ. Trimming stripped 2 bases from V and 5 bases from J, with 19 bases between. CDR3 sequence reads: CASSFGRTLAWETQYF. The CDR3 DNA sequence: TGCGCCAGCAGCTTCGGGCGCACCTTAGCCTGGGAGACCCAGTACTTC.

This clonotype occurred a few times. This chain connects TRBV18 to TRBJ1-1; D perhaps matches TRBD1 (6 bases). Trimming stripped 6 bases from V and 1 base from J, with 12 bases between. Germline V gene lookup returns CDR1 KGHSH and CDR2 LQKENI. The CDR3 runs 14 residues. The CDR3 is CASSQDRSNTEAFF. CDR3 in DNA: TGTGCCAGCTCGCAGGACAGATCGAACACTGAAGCTTTCTTT.

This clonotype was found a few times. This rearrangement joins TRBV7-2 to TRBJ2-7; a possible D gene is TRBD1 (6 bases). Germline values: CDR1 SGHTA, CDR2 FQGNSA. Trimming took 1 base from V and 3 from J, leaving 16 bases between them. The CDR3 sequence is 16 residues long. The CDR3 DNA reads TGTGCCAGCAGCTTAGGAGGGGGTTATTTGATCTACGAGCAGTACTTC. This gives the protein CASSLGGGYLIYEQYF.

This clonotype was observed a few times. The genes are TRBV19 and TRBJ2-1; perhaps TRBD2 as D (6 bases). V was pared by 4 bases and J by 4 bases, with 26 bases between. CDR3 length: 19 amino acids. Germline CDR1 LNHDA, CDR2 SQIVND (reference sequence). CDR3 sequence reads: CASSNARPGRGDRYNEQFF. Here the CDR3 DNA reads TGTGCCAGTAGTAACGCAAGGCCCGGGCGGGGCGACCGGTACAATGAGCAGTTCTTC. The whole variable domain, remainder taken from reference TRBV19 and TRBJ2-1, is DGGITQSPKYLFRKEGQNVTLSCEQNLNHDAMYWYRQDPGQGLRLIYYSQIVNDFQKGDIAEGYSVSREKKESFPLTVTSAQKNPTAFYLCASSNARPGRGDRYNEQFFGPGTRLTVL.

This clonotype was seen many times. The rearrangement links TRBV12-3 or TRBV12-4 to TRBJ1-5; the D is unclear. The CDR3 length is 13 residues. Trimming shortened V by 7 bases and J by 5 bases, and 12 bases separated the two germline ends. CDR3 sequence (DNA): TGTGCCAGCACCTCTGGGCTCCATCAGCCCCAGCATTTT. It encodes CASTSGLHQPQHF.

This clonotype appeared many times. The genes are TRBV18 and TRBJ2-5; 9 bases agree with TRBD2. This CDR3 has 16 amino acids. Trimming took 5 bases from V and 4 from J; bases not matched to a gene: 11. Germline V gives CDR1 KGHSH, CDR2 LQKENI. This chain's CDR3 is CASSTPGLANLETQYF. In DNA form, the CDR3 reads TGTGCCAGCTCAACGCCGGGACTAGCTAATTTAGAGACCCAGTACTTC.

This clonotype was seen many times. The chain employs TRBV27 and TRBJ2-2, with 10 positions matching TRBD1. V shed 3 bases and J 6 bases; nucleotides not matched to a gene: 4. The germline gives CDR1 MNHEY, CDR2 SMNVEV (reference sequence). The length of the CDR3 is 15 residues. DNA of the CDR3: TGTGCCAGCAGTTTCAGGACAGGGGGACCCGGGGAGCTGTTTTTT. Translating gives CASSFRTGGPGELFF.